This is a list of T cell receptor beta chains from one sample in a study of T cell responses to AZD1222 COVID-19 vaccine. Assay: immunoSEQ multiplex PCR; the TCRdb copy retains only in-frame clones and omits some. The data show over 150,000 clones, with roughly nine tenths seen just once and 18% held by the top ten. Sequences were derived from peripheral blood, sampled on day 0 of AZD1222 vaccination. These receptors were obtained from an adult in good health. CDR3s leave out the opening cysteine and the closing phenylalanine or tryptophan. Fields, in order: clone size, V gene, J gene, CDR3 protein. Clone size is shown for a subset of rows, as once, few, many or a class of expanded clone.

size: .; V: TRBV19; J: TRBJ1-1; CDR3: ASNWGVGNTEAF
size: .; V: TRBV11-2; J: TRBJ2-7; CDR3: ASSPPGLAYEQY
size: few; V: TRBV27; J: TRBJ2-2; CDR3: ASSFGIGTGELF
size: .; V: TRBV2; J: TRBJ1-1; CDR3: ASSEQGPSPEAF
size: .; V: TRBV10-3; J: TRBJ2-5; CDR3: ATRRGTGEETQY
size: .; V: TRBV7-3; J: TRBJ1-1; CDR3: ASSSGTERGAF
size: .; V: TRBV2; J: TRBJ2-7; CDR3: ASTIVSEQY
size: .; V: TRBV27; J: TRBJ2-3; CDR3: ASSSIGTGFTDTQY
size: .; V: TRBV11-2; J: TRBJ1-5; CDR3: ASSSTGWNQPQH
size: .; V: TRBV10-3; J: TRBJ2-7; CDR3: AISEAVEQY
size: .; V: TRBV11-2; J: TRBJ1-2; CDR3: ASSLYLTGSTTLL
size: .; V: TRBV29-1; J: TRBJ2-3; CDR3: SVLPATDTQY
size: .; V: TRBV5-5; J: TRBJ1-1; CDR3: ASSADRSTEAF
size: .; V: TRBV7-2; J: TRBJ1-3; CDR3: ASSFRDLSGNTIY
size: .; V: TRBV27; J: TRBJ1-6; CDR3: ASSRILGTDNSPLH
size: .; V: TRBV7-2; J: TRBJ1-3; CDR3: ASSLQGSGNTIY
size: .; V: TRBV9; J: TRBJ1-1; CDR3: ASSVVGGLNTEAF
size: .; V: TRBV3-1/TRBV3-2; J: TRBJ1-2; CDR3: ASSPSGVGGYT
size: .; V: TRBV4-1; J: TRBJ1-4; CDR3: ASSQPLGANEKLF
size: once; V: TRBV6-1; J: TRBJ1-2; CDR3: ASSEGGGYYGYT
size: .; V: TRBV11-3; J: TRBJ2-6; CDR3: ASSSRVNSGANVLT
size: .; V: TRBV7-8; J: TRBJ2-7; CDR3: ASSHRDRPYEQY
size: .; V: TRBV7-3; J: TRBJ2-7; CDR3: ASSLTPTGATYEQY
size: .; V: TRBV7-8; J: TRBJ2-1; CDR3: ASSLRTSETMGNEQF
size: .; V: TRBV6-6; J: TRBJ1-1; CDR3: ASSPWTGNVVNTEAF
size: .; V: TRBV19; J: TRBJ1-1; CDR3: ASRMVQGTEAF
size: .; V: TRBV7-3; J: TRBJ1-1; CDR3: ASSSGILGAEAF